Listed here is a single T cell receptor beta chain. Its antigen remains unknown. Treg sorting used a CD4+CD25+CD127-/low gate. The CDR3 consists of 12 residues. Trimming removed 0 bases from V and 8 bases from J, with 5 bases in between. Germline V lookup: CDR1 SGHRS, CDR2 YFSETQ. Study-wide results and caveats: Greatest tumor Treg TCR overlap was with tumor naive CD4+ cells. Whole repertoires were not studied in the larger cohort, only one V-J beta rearrangement. Tumor memory CD4+ T cell TCR gene usage clustered with blood and lymph node memory CD4+ cells and lymph node naive CD4+ cells.

Semi-nested PCR with Nested Universal Primer A followed constant-region reverse priming of full-length variable regions. MiXCR, run by TCRdb on the 5' RACE reads, gives a single entry per CDR3 protein. The sample carries about 40,000 distinct CDR3 sequences, about a fifth recorded once. Sequencing was performed on Tregs sorted from a lymph node. The rearrangement links TRBV5-1 to TRBJ2-2; D gene unclear. The sequence was obtained from a female donor with breast cancer. CDR3 nucleotide sequence: TGCGCCAGCAGCTTGGAAGGTGGGGAGCTGTTTTTT. Translated: CASSLEGGELFF.